The rows below give T cell receptor beta chains drawn from one sample of a study of STAT3 mutations in large granular lymphocyte leukemia. Method: immunoSEQ multiplex PCR; TCRdb's copy keeps in-frame clones and lacks some. This sample has about 5,700 clones, with more than 60% found just once. Sequenced input: peripheral blood mononuclear cells. The receptor source for this set is a man aged 35 to 55 with T-cell large granular lymphocyte leukemia. Some clones in this sample may be carry-over from other donors' samples. CDR3s include the opening cysteine and the closing phenylalanine or tryptophan. A D gene is named only where the DNA matches it firmly. A row's size may be missing; if present it is once, few, many or a size class.

clone size,D gene,V gene,J gene,CDR3 protein,CDR3 DNA
.,.,TRBV11-3,TRBJ1-1,CASSPSGRNTEAFF,TGTGCCAGCAGCCCATCAGGGCGGAACACTGAAGCTTTCTTT
once,.,TRBV6-7,TRBJ2-1,CATHNEQFF,TGTGCCACCCACAATGAGCAGTTCTTC
.,.,TRBV5-8,TRBJ1-1,CASSFNRVTENTEAFF,TGTGCCAGCAGCTTTAACAGGGTAACGGAGAACACTGAAGCTTTCTTT
.,.,TRBV12-5,TRBJ2-1,CASGPPAGEQFF,TGTGCTAGTGGACCCCCAGCGGGCGAGCAGTTCTTC
.,TRBD2,TRBV7-6,TRBJ2-1,CASSPGLAGGPSTYNEQFF,TGTGCCAGCAGCCCCGGACTAGCGGGAGGGCCTAGCACCTACAATGAGCAGTTCTTC
.,.,TRBV16,TRBJ1-4,CASSQVQGGEKLFF,TGTGCCAGCAGCCAAGTGCAGGGAGGCGAAAAACTGTTTTTT
once,.,TRBV18,TRBJ2-2,CASSSGTQIGELFF,TGTGCCAGCTCCTCCGGGACCCAAATCGGGGAGCTGTTTTTT
.,TRBD2,TRBV5-6,TRBJ2-7,CASSLASSGRLNEQYF,TGTGCCAGCAGCTTGGCCTCTAGCGGGAGACTCAACGAGCAGTACTTC
.,.,TRBV1,TRBJ2-7,CTSSDLSGSYEQYF,TGCACCAGCAGTGACCTTAGCGGGAGTTACGAGCAGTACTTC
.,TRBD1,TRBV6-5,TRBJ1-2,CASSLQGTYGYTF,TGTGCCAGCAGTCTACAGGGGACCTATGGCTACACCTTC
.,.,TRBV7-8,TRBJ1-4,CASSLGQGLNEKLFF,TGTGCCAGCAGCTTAGGGCAGGGGCTTAATGAAAAACTGTTTTTT
few,TRBD2,TRBV10-1,TRBJ2-7,CASRGTSGFYEQYF,TGCGCCAGCAGGGGGACTAGCGGCTTCTACGAGCAGTACTTC
.,TRBD1,TRBV29-1,TRBJ2-1,CSVTGTEIYNEQFF,TGCAGCGTTACCGGGACAGAAATTTACAATGAGCAGTTCTTC
.,TRBD1,TRBV5-1,TRBJ2-5,CASSSLGTGGQETQYF,TGCGCCAGCAGCTCTTTAGGGACAGGGGGCCAAGAGACCCAGTACTTC
few,.,TRBV5-4,TRBJ1-5,CASSFQGSNQPQHF,TGTGCCAGCAGCTTTCAGGGAAGCAATCAGCCCCAGCATTTT
medium-sized,TRBD2,TRBV7-2,TRBJ2-3,CASSIRGLGGDTQYF,TGTGCCAGCAGCATAAGGGGACTAGGTGGGGATACGCAGTATTTT
.,.,TRBV5-1,TRBJ2-2,CASSLTGEDTGELFF,TGCGCCAGCAGCTTGACAGGGGAGGACACCGGGGAGCTGTTTTTT
.,.,TRBV13,TRBJ2-2,CASSPSSGRNTGELFF,TGTGCCAGCAGCCCCTCGAGCGGACGGAACACCGGGGAGCTGTTTTTT
.,.,TRBV19,TRBJ1-1,CASRAGFMNTEAFF,TGTGCCAGTAGGGCAGGTTTCATGAACACTGAAGCTTTCTTT
.,.,TRBV29-1,TRBJ1-4,CSVDPGATNEKLFF,TGCAGCGTTGACCCCGGGGCAACTAATGAAAAACTGTTTTTT
.,TRBD2,TRBV28,TRBJ2-1,CASSPPGLAGRMNEQFF,TGTGCCAGCAGTCCCCCGGGACTAGCGGGACGCATGAATGAGCAGTTCTTC
.,TRBD1,TRBV25-1,TRBJ1-6,CASSESAGGGSPLHF,TGTGCCAGCAGTGAAAGCGCAGGGGGAGGTTCACCCCTCCACTTT
.,.,TRBV10-3,TRBJ1-5,CASGEGNQPQHF,TGTGCCTCGGGTGAGGGCAATCAGCCCCAGCATTTT
.,TRBD2,TRBV30,TRBJ2-7,CAWSPGLAGGEQYF,TGTGCCTGGAGTCCCGGACTAGCGGGAGGGGAGCAGTACTTC
.,.,TRBV30,TRBJ2-2,CAWIVSNTGELFF,TGTGCCTGGATAGTCTCGAACACCGGGGAGCTGTTTTTT
.,.,TRBV2,TRBJ2-7,CASTPPPSYEQYF,TGTGCCAGCACGCCCCCCCCCTCTTACGAGCAGTACTTC
.,.,TRBV2,TRBJ1-5,CASGARAGNQPQHF,TGTGCCAGCGGGGCTAGGGCCGGCAATCAGCCCCAGCATTTT
.,.,TRBV7-2,TRBJ2-5,CASALSAPETQYF,TGTGCCAGCGCCCTAAGCGCTCCAGAGACCCAGTACTTC
.,.,TRBV11-3,TRBJ1-1,CASSASGSGPEAFF,TGTGCCAGCAGCGCCAGCGGTTCGGGGCCTGAAGCTTTCTTT
.,.,TRBV6-1,TRBJ1-5,CASSAEFNQPQHF,TGTGCCAGCAGTGCAGAGTTCAATCAGCCCCAGCATTTT
.,TRBD2,TRBV5-1,TRBJ2-7,CASSLGLAGGVEQYF,TGCGCCAGCAGCTTGGGACTAGCGGGAGGGGTCGAGCAGTACTTC
few,TRBD1,TRBV27,TRBJ1-5,CASSLGQGSNQPQHF,TGTGCCAGCAGTTTAGGACAGGGGAGCAATCAGCCCCAGCATTTT
.,TRBD1,TRBV6-6,TRBJ1-5,CASRDRDSNQPQHF,TGTGCCAGCAGAGACAGGGATAGCAATCAGCCCCAGCATTTT
.,.,TRBV27,TRBJ1-5,CASSLQHSDSNQPQHF,TGTGCCAGCAGTTTACAACATTCGGATAGCAATCAGCCCCAGCATTTT
.,.,TRBV2,TRBJ1-4,CASSAPTGNNEKLFF,TGTGCCAGCAGTGCCCCGACCGGCAATAATGAAAAACTGTTTTTT
once,.,TRBV6-5,TRBJ2-3,CASSSGGADTQYF,TGTGCCAGCAGTTCCGGGGGAGCAGATACGCAGTATTTT
.,.,TRBV7-2,TRBJ2-4,CASSMQGRNIQYF,TGTGCCAGCAGCATGCAGGGACGGAACATTCAGTACTTC
.,.,TRBV6-6,TRBJ1-5,CASSMGRASNQPQHF,TGTGCCAGCAGTATGGGACGGGCTAGCAATCAGCCCCAGCATTTT
few,.,TRBV15,TRBJ2-7,CATSRDRSGREQYF,TGTGCCACCAGCAGAGATCGGTCAGGGCGCGAGCAGTACTTC
few,.,TRBV10-2,TRBJ2-1,CASSDGASSYNEQFF,TGCGCCAGCAGTGATGGGGCGAGCTCCTACAATGAGCAGTTCTTC